Each of the 26 T cell receptor beta chains below was sequenced from the same sample in a study of T cell changes during pregnancy in multiple sclerosis. Here immunoSEQ multiplex PCR was the method, and the copy in TCRdb shows in-frame clones only, minus some. The sample has fewer than 65,000 clones; 93% are singletons. The starting material was peripheral blood, obtained in the second trimester of pregnancy. These receptors were obtained from a female donor with multiple sclerosis, enrolled in a pregnancy study.

The chain carries TRBV13 and TRBJ2-3; D gene unclear. V shed 4 bases and J shed 6 bases, with 11 bases lying between them. Per germline, CDR1 PRHDT and CDR2 FYEKMQ (reference sequence). The CDR3 is 13 residues long. The CDR3 reads CASSSLGVDTQYF. Written as DNA, the CDR3 is TGTGCCAGCAGCTCCCTAGGTGTTGATACGCAGTATTTT.

V and J are TRBV18 and TRBJ2-4, with D uncertain. The length of the CDR3 is 12 residues. V was pared by 3 bases and J by 5 bases, with 5 bases between. Per the germline V gene, CDR1 is KGHSH and CDR2 is LQKENI. CDR3 sequence reads: CASSPRENIQYF. The CDR3 DNA sequence: TGTGCCAGCTCACCTCGGGAAAACATTCAGTACTTC.

The J gene is TRBJ2-3, the V gene TRBV6-1, with a tentative D call TRBD1 (6 bases). V was trimmed by 6 bases and J by 0 bases, leaving 13 bases between them. Germline assignment: CDR1 MNHNS and CDR2 SASEGT. The CDR3 has 15 residues. The CDR3 DNA reads TGTGCCAGCAGGACCAGGGGTTTGAGCACAGATACGCAGTATTTT. It is translated as CASRTRGLSTDTQYF.

The chain joins TRBV5-4 to TRBJ2-3; no firm D call. The germline CDR1 and CDR2 sequences are SGHNT and YYREEE (reference sequence). V was shortened by 4 bases and J by 0 bases, with 6 bases between the two germline ends. The length of the CDR3 is 13 residues. The CDR3 DNA follows: TGTGCCAGCAGCCCAACAAGCACAGATACGCAGTATTTT. This translates into CASSPTSTDTQYF.

The CDR3 DNA is TGTGCCAGCAGCGATGCTAGCGGGAGCGGCGAGACCCAGTACTTC. Translating it yields CASSDASGSGETQYF. V usage is TRBV6-1 and J usage is TRBJ2-5; TRBD2 agrees at 10 bases. The length of the CDR3 is 15 residues. CDR1 MNHNS and CDR2 SASEGT come from the germline V gene. Losses at the gene ends were 6 bases for V and 5 bases for J; bases not matched to a gene: 9.

V gene TRBV7-3 combines with J gene TRBJ2-1; tentative D call: TRBD1 (6 bases). CDR3 length: 15 residues. Germline-derived CDR1 and CDR2 are SGHTA and FQGTGA. Trimming shortened V by 1 base and J by 5 bases, and 12 bases separated the two germline ends. In DNA, the CDR3 is TGTGCCAGCAGCTTAATGTCCGGGACAAACAATGAGCAGTTCTTC. This sequence encodes CASSLMSGTNNEQFF. Variable domain in full (rest from reference TRBV7-3 and TRBJ2-1): GAGVSQTPSNKVTEKGKYVELRCDPISGHTALYWYRQSLGQGPEFLIYFQGTGAADDSGLPNDRFFAVRPEGSVSTLKIQRTERGDSAVYLCASSLMSGTNNEQFFGPGTRLTVL.

A few counts support this clone. The V and J genes are TRBV10-3 and TRBJ1-1; 8 nucleotides match TRBD1. Losses at the gene ends were 6 bases for V and 1 base for J; bases not matched to a gene: 4. The CDR3 extends over 14 amino acids. Germline V gives CDR1 ENHRY, CDR2 SYGVKD. The CDR3 here is CAIRPGQANTEAFF. In DNA, the CDR3 is TGTGCCATCAGACCGGGACAGGCGAACACTGAAGCTTTCTTT.

The chain is built from TRBV5-5 and TRBJ2-5; TRBD2 agrees at 8 bases. V lost 4 bases and J lost 5; bases outside the gene matches: 10. Germline CDR1 is SGHKS and CDR2 is YYEKEE (reference sequence). This CDR3 spans 15 amino acids. CDR3 residues: CASSLDGRVTETQYF. DNA for the CDR3: TGTGCCAGCAGCCTGGACGGGAGGGTGACTGAGACCCAGTACTTC. The full variable domain, its missing parts supplied by reference TRBV5-5 and TRBJ2-5, is DAGVTQSPTHLIKTRGQQVTLRCSPISGHKSVSWYQQVLGQGPQFIFQYYEKEERGRGNFPDRFSARQFPNYSSELNVNALLLGDSALYLCASSLDGRVTETQYFGPGTRLLVL.

This chain joins TRBV28 and TRBJ1-2, with 7 bases fitting TRBD1. Trimming at V came to 0 bases and at J to 2 bases, leaving 6 bases not matched to a gene. Germline CDR1 MDHEN, CDR2 SYDVKM. The CDR3 covers 16 residues. The CDR3 nucleotides read TGTGCCAGCAGTTTATGGTTGACAGGGACGAACTATGGCTACACCTTC. Its protein product is CASSLWLTGTNYGYTF.

The chain has TRBV30 and TRBJ2-1, with 10 bases matching TRBD2. V shed 0 bases and J 9 bases; nucleotides not matched to a gene: 17. This CDR3 has 18 amino acids. Germline-derived CDR1 and CDR2 are GTSNPN and SVGIG (reference sequence). CDR3 protein: CAWSVRPPGTSVSFEQFF. The DNA for the CDR3 is TGTGCCTGGAGTGTACGCCCTCCCGGGACTAGCGTCTCTTTTGAGCAGTTCTTC.

The chain employs TRBV7-8 and TRBJ2-1; 9 nucleotides agree with TRBD2. Germline V lookup: CDR1 SGHVS, CDR2 FQNEAQ. The CDR3 covers 14 residues. After removal of 1 base from V and 8 bases from J, the junction contained 3 bases not matched to a gene. The CDR3 DNA is TGTGCCAGCAGCTTAGTAGCGGGAGTAGATGAGCAGTTCTTC. It codes for CASSLVAGVDEQFF. Full variable domain (outside the CDR3, taken from reference TRBV7-8 and TRBJ2-1): GAGVSQSPRYKVAKRGQDVALRCDPISGHVSLFWYQQALGQGPEFLTYFQNEAQLDKSGLPSDRFFAERPEGSVSTLKIQRTQQEDSAVYLCASSLVAGVDEQFFGPGTRLTVL.

This chain links TRBV7-2 with TRBJ2-1; tentatively, D is TRBD2 (7 bases). From germline, CDR1 is SGHTA and CDR2 FQGNSA. Trimming removed 6 bases at V and 0 bases at J, with 18 bases between. This CDR3 contains 17 residues. CDR3 in amino acids: CASSFTRGGISYNEQFF. In nucleotides, the CDR3 is TGTGCCAGCAGTTTTACGAGGGGGGGCATCTCCTACAATGAGCAGTTCTTC.

This clone came up once. J is TRBJ2-7 and V is TRBV5-4; TRBD2 matches at 10 bases. CDR1 is SGHNT and CDR2 is YYREEE in the germline V gene (reference sequence). Trimming took 1 base from V and 4 from J; bases not matched to a gene: 5. The CDR3 contains 15 residues. The CDR3 spells CASSLWGTSVYEQYF. The CDR3 DNA reads as TGTGCCAGCAGCTTGTGGGGGACTAGCGTATACGAGCAGTACTTC.

This chain links TRBV28 with TRBJ2-1, with a possible D match to TRBD1 (5 bases). Germline values: CDR1 MDHEN, CDR2 SYDVKM. The V and J ends lost 6 bases and 5 bases respectively, with 11 bases between them. The CDR3 runs 13 residues. The CDR3 region has the DNA TGTGCCAGCAGACCCGACAGTAACAATGAGCAGTTCTTC. Translation gives CASRPDSNNEQFF. The variable domain in full, completed from reference TRBV28 and TRBJ2-1, reads DVKVTQSSRYLVKRTGEKVFLECVQDMDHENMFWYRQDPGLGLRLIYFSYDVKMKEKGDIPEGYSVSREKKERFSLILESASTNQTSMYLCASRPDSNNEQFFGPGTRLTVL.

The gene calls are TRBV6-1 and TRBJ1-5; TRBD1 matches at 8 bases. The CDR3 loop spans 15 amino acids. The V segment lost 5 bases and the J segment 2 bases; nucleotides outside the gene matches: 5. Germline CDR1 MNHNS, CDR2 SASEGT. CDR3 region: CASSLSGGGNQPQHF. As DNA, the CDR3 is TGTGCCAGCAGTCTGTCAGGGGGCGGCAATCAGCCCCAGCATTTT.

The genes are TRBV11-3 and TRBJ2-5; D perhaps matches TRBD2 (6 bases). V gave up 5 bases and J gave up 5 bases, with 18 bases separating them. Germline-derived CDR1 and CDR2 are SGHNT and YENEEA. The CDR3 covers 15 residues. CDR3 region: CASSEGRLGEETQYF. The CDR3 region has the DNA TGTGCCAGCAGCGAGGGGAGGCTTGGCGAGGAGACCCAGTACTTC.

The chain has TRBV7-2 and TRBJ2-2, with 10 bases that match TRBD2. The CDR3 consists of 16 residues. Per germline, CDR1 SGHTA and CDR2 FQGNSA. After removal of 5 bases from V and 7 bases from J, the junction contained 10 bases not matched to a gene. CDR3 nucleotide sequence: TGTGCCAGCAGCCCTAGGGCTAGCGGGAGTATCGGGGAGCTGTTTTTT. Amino acid sequence: CASSPRASGSIGELFF.

The chain recombines TRBV4-3 with TRBJ2-1, with 7 bases fitting TRBD1. The CDR3 is 14 amino acids. Germline V lookup: CDR1 LGHNA, CDR2 YSLEER. Trimming at V came to 0 bases and at J to 5 bases, leaving 1 base not matched to a gene. The CDR3, as DNA: TGCGCCAGCAGCCAAGATACAGGGGACAATGAGCAGTTCTTC. This codes for CASSQDTGDNEQFF.

This chain connects TRBV13 to TRBJ1-2; tentative D call: TRBD1 (6 bases). The CDR3 loop spans 13 amino acids. V was clipped by 5 bases and J by 3 bases, with 10 bases between them. The germline gives CDR1 PRHDT, CDR2 FYEKMQ (reference sequence). CDR3 protein: CASSEQGDYGYTF. The CDR3 nucleotides read TGTGCCAGCAGCGAACAGGGTGACTATGGCTACACCTTC.

V is TRBV2 and J is TRBJ2-7; 10 positions agree with TRBD2. Germline V gives CDR1 SNHLY, CDR2 FYNNEI. Trimming took 6 bases from V and 6 from J; bases not matched to a gene: 8. The CDR3 spans 14 residues. The CDR3 DNA reads TGTGCCAGCAGGTACGGGACTAGCGATGTCGAGCAGTACTTC. Its protein product is CASRYGTSDVEQYF.

The chain recombines TRBV27 with TRBJ2-7; a weak D match, TRBD1 (5 bases). CDR1 and CDR2 from the germline V gene are MNHEY and SMNVEV (reference sequence). Trimming removed 0 bases at V and 6 bases at J, with 9 bases between. The CDR3 extends over 13 amino acids. CDR3 nucleotides: TGTGCCAGCAGTTTATCGAGCAGGGCCGAGCAGTACTTC. Protein product: CASSLSSRAEQYF.

V and J are TRBV7-2 and TRBJ2-3; 10 bases match TRBD1. Germline trimming cut 8 bases from V and 5 bases from J; bases unmatched to any gene: 13. The CDR3 is made up of 16 amino acids. Germline V gives CDR1 SGHTA, CDR2 FQGNSA. DNA of the CDR3: TGTGCCAGCGGGCTTCTGGGGACAGGGGTTGGAGATACGCAGTATTTT. Translated, it gives CASGLLGTGVGDTQYF.

For the CDR3, the DNA is TGCAGCGTCTGGAGGACAGGGGCCTACAATGAGCAGTTCTTC. The encoded protein is CSVWRTGAYNEQFF. The chain has TRBV29-1 and TRBJ2-1; 9 bases fit TRBD1. Germline CDR1 SQVTM, CDR2 ANQGSEA. This CDR3 has 14 residues. The trim removed 6 bases at V and 2 bases at J, leaving 5 bases unmatched.

J is TRBJ1-2 and V is TRBV5-1; 11 nucleotides match TRBD1. V gave up 0 bases and J gave up 6 bases; unmatched junction bases: 4. The CDR3 is 15 residues long. Germline lookup yields CDR1 SGHRS and CDR2 YFSETQ. The CDR3 sequence is CASSLGDRGYNGYTF. The CDR3 DNA is TGCGCCAGCAGCTTGGGGGACAGGGGGTACAATGGCTACACCTTC.

The genes are TRBV5-1 and TRBJ2-1; a possible D gene is TRBD2 (6 bases). CDR3 length: 14 amino acids. Trimming left V 5 bases short and J 0 bases short, with 9 bases between. Looked up from germline, CDR1 is SGHRS and CDR2 is YFSETQ. CDR3 in amino acids: CASRPGGSYNEQFF. The CDR3, as DNA: TGCGCCAGCAGGCCCGGGGGCTCCTACAATGAGCAGTTCTTC. The full variable domain, completed using reference TRBV5-1 and TRBJ2-1, is KAGVTQTPRYLIKTRGQQVTLSCSPISGHRSVSWYQQTPGQGLQFLFEYFSETQRNKGNFPGRFSGRQFSNSRSEMNVSTLELGDSALYLCASRPGGSYNEQFFGPGTRLTVL.

This clone occurred once. This chain links TRBV6-5 with TRBJ2-1; D unclear. The germline V gene has CDR1 MNHEY and CDR2 SVGAGI. This CDR3 is 13 amino acids long. The V gene lost 2 bases and the J gene lost 8 bases, with 10 bases spanning the gap. In DNA form, the CDR3 reads TGTGCCAGCAGTTACGGTGCGAGTTATGAGCAGTTCTTC. Amino acids: CASSYGASYEQFF.